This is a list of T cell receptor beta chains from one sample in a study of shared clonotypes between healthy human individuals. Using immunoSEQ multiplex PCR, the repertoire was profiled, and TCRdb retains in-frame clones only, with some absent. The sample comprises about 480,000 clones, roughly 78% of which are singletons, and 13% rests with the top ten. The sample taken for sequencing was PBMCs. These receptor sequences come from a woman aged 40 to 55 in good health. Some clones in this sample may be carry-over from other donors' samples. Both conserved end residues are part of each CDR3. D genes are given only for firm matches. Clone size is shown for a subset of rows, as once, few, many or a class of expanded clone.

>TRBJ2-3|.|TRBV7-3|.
CASSLRPQDTQYF
TGTGCCAGCAGCTTAAGGCCTCAAGATACGCAGTATTTT
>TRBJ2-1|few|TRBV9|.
CASSVFGGGGYNEQFF
TGTGCCAGCAGCGTATTTGGGGGAGGAGGGTACAATGAGCAGTTCTTC
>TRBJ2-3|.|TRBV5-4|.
CASSLVSGGSSTDTQYF
TGTGCCAGCAGCTTGGTTAGTGGCGGGTCGAGCACAGATACGCAGTATTTT
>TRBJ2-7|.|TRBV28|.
CASRPSPVHEQYF
TGTGCCAGCAGACCGAGCCCCGTCCACGAGCAGTACTTC
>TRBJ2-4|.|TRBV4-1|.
CASSQVPGVKNIQYF
TGCGCCAGCAGCCAAGTCCCGGGGGTCAAAAACATTCAGTACTTC
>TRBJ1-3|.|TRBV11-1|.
CASSSSGRAGNTIYF
TGTGCCAGCAGCTCCAGTGGGAGGGCTGGAAACACCATATATTTT
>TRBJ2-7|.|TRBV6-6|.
CASSVGVPVPEQYF
TGTGCCAGCAGTGTAGGGGTGCCGGTCCCCGAGCAGTACTTC
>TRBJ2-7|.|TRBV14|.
CASSPTTYEQYF
TGTGCCAGCAGCCCGACCACCTACGAGCAGTACTTC
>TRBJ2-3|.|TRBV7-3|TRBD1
CASSPGQAADTQYF
TGTGCCAGCAGCCCAGGACAGGCGGCAGATACGCAGTATTTT
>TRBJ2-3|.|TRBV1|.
CTDRGLSTDTQYF
TGCACCGACAGGGGTCTTTCGACAGATACGCAGTATTTT
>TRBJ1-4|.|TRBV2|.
CASQGFLEKLFF
TGTGCCAGTCAAGGATTCCTTGAAAAACTGTTTTTT
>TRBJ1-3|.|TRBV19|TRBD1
CASSATGGVLGNTIYF
TGTGCCAGTAGTGCGACAGGGGGCGTTTTAGGAAACACCATATATTTT
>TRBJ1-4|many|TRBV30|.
CAWSPNGNEKLFF
TGTGCCTGGAGTCCCAACGGGAATGAAAAACTGTTTTTT
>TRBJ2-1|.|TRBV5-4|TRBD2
CASRLGLADRSSYNEQFF
TGTGCCAGCAGACTGGGACTAGCGGACAGGAGCTCCTACAATGAGCAGTTCTTC